These T cell receptor beta chains were read from a single sample in a study of blood T cell repertoires in COVID-19. Produced via immunoSEQ multiplex PCR; TCRdb's table is partial and in-frame only. This table has some 130,000 clones, 70% to 90% appearing once. Sequencing was performed on PBMCs or T cells enriched from blood (not recorded which). All receptors come from a woman aged 45-60 years who had recovered from COVID-19. Both conserved end residues are part of each CDR3. A D gene is named only where the DNA matches it firmly. Size is omitted from some rows. Given values are once, few, many or a class for expanded clones.

v_call: TRBV12-5
d_call: -
clone_size: -
j_call: TRBJ1-4
cdr3_aa: CASGGQINEKLFF
cdr3_nt: TGTGCTAGCGGGGGGCAGATTAATGAAAAACTGTTTTTT

v_call: TRBV5-1
d_call: TRBD2
clone_size: -
j_call: TRBJ2-2
cdr3_aa: CASSRTSGGSNTGELFF
cdr3_nt: TGCGCCAGCAGCCGGACTAGCGGGGGATCGAACACCGGGGAGCTGTTTTTT

v_call: TRBV5-4
d_call: TRBD1
clone_size: -
j_call: TRBJ1-4
cdr3_aa: CASSSPPGQGGEKLFF
cdr3_nt: TGTGCCAGCAGCTCCCCGCCGGGACAGGGGGGTGAAAAACTGTTTTTT

v_call: TRBV5-1
d_call: TRBD1
clone_size: -
j_call: TRBJ1-2
cdr3_aa: CASSPGQSPHYGYTF
cdr3_nt: TGCGCCAGCAGTCCGGGACAGAGCCCTCACTATGGCTACACCTTC

v_call: TRBV27
d_call: -
clone_size: -
j_call: TRBJ1-1
cdr3_aa: CASSWSASTEAFF
cdr3_nt: TGTGCCAGCAGTTGGTCGGCTAGCACTGAAGCTTTCTTT

v_call: TRBV2
d_call: -
clone_size: -
j_call: TRBJ1-2
cdr3_aa: CASSAGVSEYGYTF
cdr3_nt: TGTGCCAGCAGCGCAGGGGTATCGGAGTATGGCTACACCTTC

v_call: TRBV2
d_call: TRBD2
clone_size: -
j_call: TRBJ2-3
cdr3_aa: CASSPTSRAQYF
cdr3_nt: TGTGCCAGCAGCCCGACTAGCCGGGCGCAGTATTTT

v_call: TRBV29-1
d_call: -
clone_size: -
j_call: TRBJ1-1
cdr3_aa: CSVEAEGLNTEAFF
cdr3_nt: TGCAGCGTAGAGGCGGAGGGTTTGAACACTGAAGCTTTCTTT

v_call: TRBV5-1
d_call: TRBD1
clone_size: few
j_call: TRBJ2-7
cdr3_aa: CASSFGTGVTYEQYF
cdr3_nt: TGCGCCAGCAGCTTTGGGACAGGTGTAACCTACGAGCAGTACTTC

v_call: TRBV12-3/TRBV12-4
d_call: -
clone_size: -
j_call: TRBJ2-2
cdr3_aa: CASSFQGTGELFF
cdr3_nt: TGTGCCAGCAGTTTCCAGGGGACCGGGGAGCTGTTTTTT

v_call: TRBV30
d_call: -
clone_size: -
j_call: TRBJ1-1
cdr3_aa: CAWSLGEYTEAFF
cdr3_nt: TGTGCCTGGAGTTTGGGAGAGTATACTGAAGCTTTCTTT

v_call: TRBV7-8
d_call: -
clone_size: -
j_call: TRBJ1-6
cdr3_aa: CASSVGAGSTYNSPLHF
cdr3_nt: TGTGCCAGCAGCGTTGGTGCGGGGTCCACCTATAATTCACCCCTCCACTTT

v_call: TRBV10-2
d_call: -
clone_size: -
j_call: TRBJ2-3
cdr3_aa: CASSNGGDTDTQYF
cdr3_nt: TGCGCCAGCAGCAATGGCGGGGACACAGATACGCAGTATTTT

v_call: TRBV30
d_call: -
clone_size: -
j_call: TRBJ2-7
cdr3_aa: CAWSVLTGQYF
cdr3_nt: TGTGCCTGGAGCGTCTTAACCGGGCAGTACTTC

v_call: TRBV25-1
d_call: -
clone_size: -
j_call: TRBJ1-5
cdr3_aa: CASSEPDRGVGNQPQHF
cdr3_nt: TGTGCCAGCAGTGAGCCGGACCGGGGGGTGGGCAATCAGCCCCAGCATTTT

v_call: TRBV19
d_call: TRBD1
clone_size: -
j_call: TRBJ1-6
cdr3_aa: CASRGQSSYNSPLHF
cdr3_nt: TGTGCCAGTAGGGGACAGAGCTCCTATAATTCACCCCTCCACTTT

v_call: TRBV7-9
d_call: -
clone_size: once
j_call: TRBJ2-7
cdr3_aa: CASSRTPSEQYF
cdr3_nt: TGTGCCAGCAGCCGTACTCCGTCCGAGCAGTACTTC

v_call: TRBV11-2
d_call: -
clone_size: -
j_call: TRBJ1-3
cdr3_aa: CASSLRVSGNTIYF
cdr3_nt: TGTGCCAGCAGCTTAAGAGTTTCTGGAAACACCATATATTTT

v_call: TRBV19
d_call: -
clone_size: -
j_call: TRBJ2-7
cdr3_aa: CAPAERSSYEQYF
cdr3_nt: TGTGCCCCAGCGGAGAGAAGCTCCTACGAGCAGTACTTC

v_call: TRBV6-6
d_call: -
clone_size: -
j_call: TRBJ2-7
cdr3_aa: CATLGGDEQYF
cdr3_nt: TGTGCCACCCTCGGAGGCGACGAGCAGTACTTC

v_call: TRBV13
d_call: TRBD2
clone_size: -
j_call: TRBJ2-7
cdr3_aa: CASIQSGGAYEQYF
cdr3_nt: TGTGCCAGCATCCAAAGCGGGGGGGCGTATGAGCAGTACTTC

v_call: TRBV11-3
d_call: TRBD2
clone_size: -
j_call: TRBJ2-3
cdr3_aa: CASSSVAGGTTDTQYF
cdr3_nt: TGTGCCAGCAGCTCTGTAGCGGGGGGGACCACAGATACGCAGTATTTT

v_call: TRBV7-2
d_call: TRBD1
clone_size: -
j_call: TRBJ1-1
cdr3_aa: CASSSGGTGQTEAFF
cdr3_nt: TGTGCCAGCAGCTCGGGCGGGACAGGGCAAACTGAAGCTTTCTTT